This is a list of T cell receptor beta chains from one sample in a study of OX40 agonist ivuxolimab in advanced cancers. The method was immunoSEQ multiplex PCR; TCRdb's version includes in-frame clones alone and lacks a portion of them. In the table there are tens of thousands of clones, 92% of which are singletons. Sequences were derived from CD4+ or CD8+ T cells sorted from blood, sampled in a trial of the OX40 agonist ivuxolimab. The receptors come from an adult with an advanced solid tumor such as melanoma, head and neck, liver or kidney cancer. The conserved cysteine and the conserved F or W are not part of the CDR3 here. The order of the fields is clone size, V gene, J gene, CDR3 protein. Some rows have no size entry. The others give once, few or many, or a class for an expanded clone.

clone_size: once; v_call: TRBV7-3; j_call: TRBJ2-3; cdr3_aa: ASSTWTGGSTDTQY
clone_size: once; v_call: TRBV7-6; j_call: TRBJ2-5; cdr3_aa: ASSLDPGVETQY
clone_size: NA; v_call: TRBV10-2; j_call: TRBJ2-3; cdr3_aa: ASSFGLAGEGTDTQY
clone_size: NA; v_call: TRBV11-2; j_call: TRBJ2-7; cdr3_aa: ASSFYGTRSYEQY
clone_size: NA; v_call: TRBV2; j_call: TRBJ2-7; cdr3_aa: ASVGIALYEQY
clone_size: NA; v_call: TRBV19; j_call: TRBJ1-2; cdr3_aa: ASSPPTWVYGYT
clone_size: NA; v_call: TRBV7-6; j_call: TRBJ1-1; cdr3_aa: ASSFPGQGFTNTEAF
clone_size: NA; v_call: TRBV7-9; j_call: TRBJ1-1; cdr3_aa: ASSPWDRGHTEAF
clone_size: NA; v_call: TRBV2; j_call: TRBJ1-2; cdr3_aa: ATLTSDART
clone_size: NA; v_call: TRBV5-4; j_call: TRBJ2-7; cdr3_aa: ASSLVGTASYEQY
clone_size: NA; v_call: TRBV14; j_call: TRBJ2-7; cdr3_aa: ASSQYIQNEQY
clone_size: NA; v_call: TRBV7-2; j_call: TRBJ1-5; cdr3_aa: ASSLESEGRLWGNQPQH
clone_size: NA; v_call: TRBV5-1; j_call: TRBJ2-5; cdr3_aa: ASSLTGGGSETQY
clone_size: NA; v_call: TRBV7-9; j_call: TRBJ2-1; cdr3_aa: ASSTRTSGNEQF
clone_size: NA; v_call: TRBV12-5; j_call: TRBJ2-1; cdr3_aa: ASGLVKGVAAHNEQF
clone_size: NA; v_call: TRBV5-1; j_call: TRBJ2-3; cdr3_aa: ASSLAVQLAGGTDTQY
clone_size: NA; v_call: TRBV7-2; j_call: TRBJ2-2; cdr3_aa: ASSSTSGVYSGELF
clone_size: NA; v_call: TRBV29-1; j_call: TRBJ2-5; cdr3_aa: SVEDPRAGGGQETQY
clone_size: NA; v_call: TRBV4-1; j_call: TRBJ2-1; cdr3_aa: ASSQEGGSYNEQF
clone_size: NA; v_call: TRBV27; j_call: TRBJ1-1; cdr3_aa: ASSPPGIIFWTEAF
clone_size: NA; v_call: TRBV7-2; j_call: TRBJ2-4; cdr3_aa: ASSLEWGGGFRAKNIQY
clone_size: NA; v_call: TRBV28; j_call: TRBJ2-7; cdr3_aa: ASSVRTGRIYEQY
clone_size: NA; v_call: TRBV6-1; j_call: TRBJ2-1; cdr3_aa: ALSSYNEQF
clone_size: NA; v_call: TRBV9; j_call: TRBJ2-7; cdr3_aa: ASSPNDYPGYEQY
clone_size: NA; v_call: TRBV7-3; j_call: TRBJ2-7; cdr3_aa: ASSPSGSPYEQY
clone_size: few; v_call: TRBV4-1; j_call: TRBJ2-7; cdr3_aa: ASSQDHVGQY
clone_size: NA; v_call: TRBV7-3; j_call: TRBJ2-7; cdr3_aa: ASSLEASSYEQY
clone_size: NA; v_call: TRBV6-5; j_call: TRBJ2-7; cdr3_aa: ASIPRLAGSYEQY
clone_size: NA; v_call: TRBV13; j_call: TRBJ1-2; cdr3_aa: ASSLEGIYGYT
clone_size: NA; v_call: TRBV2; j_call: TRBJ1-2; cdr3_aa: ASSSGPGDYGYT
clone_size: NA; v_call: TRBV6-6; j_call: TRBJ1-1; cdr3_aa: ASSYKVNTEAF
clone_size: NA; v_call: TRBV6-5; j_call: TRBJ2-1; cdr3_aa: ASSLRDPYNEQF
clone_size: NA; v_call: TRBV7-9; j_call: TRBJ2-5; cdr3_aa: ASSLAGQGGGETQY
clone_size: NA; v_call: TRBV6-5; j_call: TRBJ1-5; cdr3_aa: ASSYGLNQPQH
clone_size: NA; v_call: TRBV29-1; j_call: TRBJ2-7; cdr3_aa: SVVQDSSYEQY
clone_size: once; v_call: TRBV11-2; j_call: TRBJ2-7; cdr3_aa: ASSLATDFLSYEQY
clone_size: NA; v_call: TRBV5-5; j_call: TRBJ1-5; cdr3_aa: ASSLKGDNQPQH
clone_size: NA; v_call: TRBV4-2; j_call: TRBJ2-1; cdr3_aa: ASSQDALTGQF
clone_size: NA; v_call: TRBV23-1; j_call: TRBJ2-1; cdr3_aa: ASSQGDSRGPEQF
clone_size: NA; v_call: TRBV9; j_call: TRBJ2-1; cdr3_aa: ASSVAGDRGSEQF
clone_size: NA; v_call: TRBV5-8; j_call: TRBJ1-2; cdr3_aa: ASSLTSNYGYT
clone_size: NA; v_call: TRBV5-6; j_call: TRBJ2-1; cdr3_aa: ASSRPLAGDHEQF
clone_size: NA; v_call: TRBV2; j_call: TRBJ1-1; cdr3_aa: ASSTGSKGGEAF
clone_size: NA; v_call: TRBV5-1; j_call: TRBJ2-7; cdr3_aa: ASAGQDSYEQY
clone_size: once; v_call: TRBV6-5; j_call: TRBJ2-1; cdr3_aa: ASSYSREQF
clone_size: few; v_call: TRBV14; j_call: TRBJ1-1; cdr3_aa: ASSQDALNTEAF
clone_size: NA; v_call: TRBV4-1; j_call: TRBJ1-5; cdr3_aa: ASSQDHRGDQPQH
clone_size: NA; v_call: TRBV29-1; j_call: TRBJ2-7; cdr3_aa: SVVMTNPPYEQY